The 2 T cell receptor beta chains reported below all come from one sample, sequenced in a study of shared clonotypes between healthy human individuals. Clones were read by immunoSEQ multiplex PCR, and TCRdb kept only the in-frame ones, dropping some. The sample holds under 2.5 million clones; 85% to 95% are singletons and the top ten take 0.37%. The source material was naive CD4+ T cells from PBMCs. Regarding subset: CD45RA+ positively selected. The receptor set was obtained from a young man in good health. Some clones in this sample may be carry-over from other donors' samples.

The V call is TRBV7-6, the J call TRBJ2-6; 12 nucleotides align to TRBD1. The V gene's germline CDR1 is SGHVS and CDR2 FNYEAQ. The V segment lost 5 bases and the J segment 2 bases; nucleotides outside the gene matches: 13. There are 20 residues in the CDR3. The chain's CDR3 is CASSGAAGQGAWTGANVLTF. The CDR3 DNA is TGTGCCAGCAGCGGGGCCGCGGGACAGGGGGCTTGGACTGGGGCCAACGTCCTGACTTTC.

In the case of this clone: The same CDR3 can be traced to other DNA sequences in this sample. The V gene is TRBV6-5, the J gene TRBJ1-5, with D possibly matching TRBD1 (5 bases). Trimming left V 0 bases short and J 2 bases short, with 8 bases between. Germline values: CDR1 MNHEY, CDR2 SVGAGI. This CDR3 region has 15 residues. The CDR3 loop reads CASSYSRGGNQPQHF. The CDR3 DNA reads as TGTGCCAGCAGTTACTCTCGGGGGGGCAATCAGCCCCAGCATTTT.